This TCR beta chain was sequenced during a study of blood T cell repertoires in COVID-19. Overall study context: The analysed material was cDNA or gDNA that came from T cells, B-cell-depleted T cells, or PBMCs.

As handled by the study authors: Amplification of reference gene primers provided the estimated nucleated cell counts. Data came from immunoSEQ multiplex PCR; TCRdb stores just in-frame clones and leaves some out. Clone size and V and J calls were adopted from that table, with D and trimming inferred from the DNA. The table lists about 220,000 clones, 65% to 90% of them singletons. There are a few counts of this clone. CDR1 and CDR2 (germline): SGHTA, FQGTGA. V shed 5 bases and J 6 bases; nucleotides not matched to a gene: 9. This CDR3 spans 16 amino acids. The material sequenced was peripheral blood. The rearrangement joins TRBV7-3 to TRBJ2-3, with TRBD2 identical over 12 bases. The TCR comes from a man between 45 and 60 years old with active or convalescent COVID-19. In DNA, the CDR3 is TGTGCCAGCAGCCCGAAGGGACTAGCGGGCTGGGATACGCAGTATTTT. Protein product: CASSPKGLAGWDTQYF. The whole variable domain, remainder taken from reference TRBV7-3 and TRBJ2-3, is GAGVSQTPSNKVTEKGKYVELRCDPISGHTALYWYRQSLGQGPEFLIYFQGTGAADDSGLPNDRFFAVRPEGSVSTLKIQRTERGDSAVYLCASSPKGLAGWDTQYFGPGTRLTVL.